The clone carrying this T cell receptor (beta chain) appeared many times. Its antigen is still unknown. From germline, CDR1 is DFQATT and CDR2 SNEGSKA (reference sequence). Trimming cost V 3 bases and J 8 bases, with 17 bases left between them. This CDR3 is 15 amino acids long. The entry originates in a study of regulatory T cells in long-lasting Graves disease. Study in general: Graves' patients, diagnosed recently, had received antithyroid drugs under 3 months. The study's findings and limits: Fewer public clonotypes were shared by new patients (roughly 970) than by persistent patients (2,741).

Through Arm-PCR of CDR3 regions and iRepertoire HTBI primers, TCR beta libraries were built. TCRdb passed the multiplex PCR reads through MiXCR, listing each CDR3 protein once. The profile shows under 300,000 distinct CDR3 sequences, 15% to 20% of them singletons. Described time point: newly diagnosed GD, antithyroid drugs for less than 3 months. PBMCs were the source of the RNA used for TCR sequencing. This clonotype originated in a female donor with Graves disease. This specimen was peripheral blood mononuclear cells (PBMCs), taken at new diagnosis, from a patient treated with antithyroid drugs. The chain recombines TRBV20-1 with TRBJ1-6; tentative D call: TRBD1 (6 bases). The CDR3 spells CSARVGGAQDSPLHF. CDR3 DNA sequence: TGCAGTGCTAGGGTAGGGGGGGCCCAAGATTCACCCCTCCACTTT.